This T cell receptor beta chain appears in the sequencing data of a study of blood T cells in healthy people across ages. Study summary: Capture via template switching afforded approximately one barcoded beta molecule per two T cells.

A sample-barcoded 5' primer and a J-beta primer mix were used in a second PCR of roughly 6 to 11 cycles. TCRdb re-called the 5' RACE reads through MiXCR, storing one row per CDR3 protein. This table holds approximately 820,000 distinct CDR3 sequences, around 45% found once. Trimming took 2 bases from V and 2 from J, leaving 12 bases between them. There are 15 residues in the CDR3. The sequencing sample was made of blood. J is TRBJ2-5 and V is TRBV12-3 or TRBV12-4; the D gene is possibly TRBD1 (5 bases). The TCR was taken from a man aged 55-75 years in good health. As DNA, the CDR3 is TGTGCCAGCAGTTTAAGTCCAGGGCTACAAGAGACCCAGTACTTC. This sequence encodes CASSLSPGLQETQYF.